What follows are 17 T cell receptor beta chains derived from one specimen sequenced in a study of blood T cell repertoires in COVID-19 (TCRdb year 2020). The method behind the library was the immunoSEQ multiplex PCR assay. The table comes from immuneACCESS by way of TCRdb, which keeps in-frame sequences with V and J called. Part of the clones is missing from these tables; in studies checked, under half for an unresolved V gene and the rest for unknown reasons. Here the sample has almost 95,000 clones; around 90% occur a single time. The ten largest make up about a sixth of the sample. The specimen was peripheral blood. The receptors shown here come from a woman aged 55-69 years with COVID-19, enrolled during active disease.

This chain joins TRBV6-5 and TRBJ2-7; TRBD1 aligns across 9 bases. This CDR3 comprises 13 residues. V gave up 9 bases and J gave up 3 bases; unmatched junction bases: 6. Germline-derived CDR1 and CDR2 are MNHEY and SVGAGI. CDR3: CASTGQGFYEQYF. Written as DNA, the CDR3 is TGTGCCAGTACGGGACAGGGCTTCTACGAGCAGTACTTC.

This rearrangement joins TRBV28 to TRBJ2-3, with 8 bases fitting TRBD2. The germline V gene has CDR1 MDHEN and CDR2 SYDVKM. The CDR3 totals 18 residues. The V segment lost 2 bases and the J segment 2 bases; nucleotides outside the gene matches: 12. CDR3 coding DNA: TGTGCCAGCAGTTTAAGTAGGGCCTGGCGGGGGGACACAGATACGCAGTATTTT. Amino acid sequence: CASSLSRAWRGDTDTQYF.

Notes on this clone: Additional DNA sequences in this sample encode the identical CDR3. The chain is built from TRBV9 and TRBJ1-2, with D tentatively TRBD1 (5 bases). V was shortened by 4 bases and J by 2 bases, with 9 bases between the two germline ends. The CDR3 runs 13 residues. CDR1 is SGDLS, CDR2 YYNGEE, per germline. CDR3 protein: CASSPDRNYGYTF. CDR3 in DNA: TGTGCCAGCAGCCCCGACAGAAACTATGGCTACACCTTC.

This sequence joins TRBV25-1 and TRBJ1-1; 11 nucleotides match TRBD1. J was trimmed by 0 bases and V by 10 bases; bases with no gene match: 7. CDR3 length equals 15 residues. Germline V gives CDR1 MGHDK, CDR2 SYGVNS. CDR3 coding DNA: TGTGCCACCCGGACAGGGGGCTTCATGAACACTGAAGCTTTCTTT. Its protein product is CATRTGGFMNTEAFF. Full variable domain (rest looked up from reference TRBV25-1 and TRBJ1-1): EADIYQTPRYLVIGTGKKITLECSQTMGHDKMYWYQQDPGMELHLIHYSYGVNSTEKGDLSSESTVSRIRTEHFPLTLESARPSHTSQYLCATRTGGFMNTEAFFGQGTRLTVV.

The chain uses TRBV13 and TRBJ1-1; unclear D gene. Germline V gene data show CDR1 as PRHDT and CDR2 as FYEKMQ (reference sequence). The CDR3 has 14 residues. V was shortened by 5 bases and J by 0 bases, with 10 bases between the two germline ends. CDR3 nucleotide sequence: TGTGCCAGCAGCGATCCTACGCTGAACACTGAAGCTTTCTTT. Protein: CASSDPTLNTEAFF.

This sequence joins TRBV2 and TRBJ2-2; the D is unclear. The CDR3 sequence is 13 residues long. Germline V gene data show CDR1 as SNHLY and CDR2 as FYNNEI. V was cut by 6 bases and J by 8 bases, with 13 bases left in between. The CDR3 DNA reads TGTGCCAGCAGAGACGAGGTTCTTGGGGAGCTGTTTTTT. This encodes CASRDEVLGELFF.

The gene calls are TRBV18 and TRBJ2-7, with TRBD1 identical over 10 bases. V lost 3 bases and J lost 3; bases outside the gene matches: 5. Looked up from germline, CDR1 is KGHSH and CDR2 is LQKENI. The CDR3 runs 15 residues. CDR3: CASSPPGQGIYEQYF. The CDR3 DNA sequence: TGTGCCAGCTCACCTCCGGGACAGGGGATCTACGAGCAGTACTTC. Variable domain in full (rest from reference TRBV18 and TRBJ2-7): NAGVMQNPRHLVRRRGQEARLRCSPMKGHSHVYWYRQLPEEGLKFMVYLQKENIIDESGMPKERFSAEFPKEGPSILRIQQVVRGDSAAYFCASSPPGQGIYEQYFGPGTRLTVT.

The chain recombines TRBV7-9 with TRBJ1-5, with D maybe TRBD1 (5 bases). Germline loops: CDR1 SEHNR, CDR2 FQNEAQ (reference sequence). The CDR3 consists of 14 residues. V gave up 5 bases and J gave up 11 bases, with 19 bases separating them. Here the CDR3 reads CASSHDSTWVAQHF. The CDR3 DNA is TGTGCCAGCAGCCATGACAGCACCTGGGTGGCCCAGCATTTT.

This chain uses TRBV11-2 with TRBJ2-2; 7 bases map to TRBD2. Germline V gene sequence: CDR1 SGHAT, CDR2 FQNNGV. V shed 5 bases, J shed 0 bases, and the junction held 9 bases outside the gene matches. This CDR3 has 17 amino acids. DNA of the CDR3: TGTGCCAGCAGCCCTCCGGGAGGTACCGCGAACACCGGGGAGCTGTTTTTT. Translation: CASSPPGGTANTGELFF.

The chain has TRBV29-1 and TRBJ2-7, with a possible D match to TRBD2 (5 bases). Between the trimmed V and J ends, which lost 0 bases and 10 bases, there was a span of 10 bases. This CDR3 is 11 amino acids long. Germline loops: CDR1 SQVTM, CDR2 ANQGSEA. The chain's CDR3 is CSVEDPGSQYF. CDR3 nucleotides: TGCAGCGTTGAAGATCCGGGGAGCCAGTACTTC.

This clone appeared a single time. CDR3 in amino acids: CASSSPGQGAAGANVLTF. Here the CDR3 DNA reads TGTGCCAGCAGTTCCCCGGGGCAGGGGGCGGCTGGGGCCAACGTCCTGACTTTC. The chain joins TRBV28 to TRBJ2-6; TRBD1 aligns across 8 bases. The CDR3 is made up of 18 amino acids. With 4 bases clipped from V and 2 bases from J, the junction kept 10 bases outside the gene matches. CDR1 and CDR2 (germline): MDHEN, SYDVKM.

The chain carries TRBV2 and TRBJ2-3, with 9 nucleotides matching TRBD1. The V segment lost 5 bases and the J segment 4 bases; nucleotides outside the gene matches: 13. CDR1 and CDR2 (germline): SNHLY, FYNNEI. The CDR3 consists of 17 residues. The CDR3 loop reads CASSSPPGQGLADTQYF. The CDR3 bases are TGTGCCAGCAGTTCCCCTCCGGGACAGGGTCTAGCAGATACGCAGTATTTT.

The V and J genes are TRBV3-1 (or the pseudogene TRBV3-2) and TRBJ1-4, with D hard to call. This CDR3 comprises 16 residues. Trimming removed 3 bases at V and 5 bases at J, with 16 bases between. The V gene's germline CDR1 is LGHDT and CDR2 YNNKEL (reference sequence). CDR3 protein: CASSQNVSPLNEKLFF. In nucleotides, the CDR3 is TGTGCCAGCAGCCAGAACGTTAGCCCACTAAATGAAAAACTGTTTTTT.

The chain is built from TRBV18 and TRBJ2-7; 10 bases line up with TRBD1. Trimming at V came to 0 bases and at J to 4 bases, leaving 15 bases not matched to a gene. The CDR3 is made up of 19 amino acids. The germline gives CDR1 KGHSH, CDR2 LQKENI. CDR3 coding DNA: TGTGCCAGCTCACCACCGTGGACAGGGGGTTCTTCGGGCGTGTACGAGCAGTACTTC. Its translation: CASSPPWTGGSSGVYEQYF.

The chain uses TRBV9 and TRBJ2-3; 10 positions match TRBD1. V was clipped by 5 bases and J by 5 bases; unmatched bases: 5. CDR1 is SGDLS, CDR2 YYNGEE, per germline. This CDR3 region has 14 residues. The CDR3 spells CASRKTGGGDTQYF. The CDR3 DNA follows: TGTGCCAGCAGGAAGACAGGGGGCGGAGATACGCAGTATTTT.

The rearrangement uses TRBV15 and TRBJ2-5; D is possibly TRBD1 (5 bases). From germline, CDR1 is LNHNV and CDR2 YYDKDF (reference sequence). CDR3 length: 16 amino acids. V gave up 1 base and J gave up 2 bases, with 14 bases separating them. The CDR3 loop reads CATSRVGRQIQETQYF. The CDR3 DNA reads TGTGCCACCAGCAGAGTCGGTAGACAGATTCAAGAGACCCAGTACTTC. Complete variable domain (other parts from reference TRBV15 and TRBJ2-5): DAMVIQNPRYQVTQFGKPVTLSCSQTLNHNVMYWYQQKSSQAPKLLFHYYDKDFNNEADTPDNFQSRRPNTSFCFLDIRSPGLGDTAMYLCATSRVGRQIQETQYFGPGTRLLVL.

The chain recombines TRBV5-1 with TRBJ1-4, with a possible D match to TRBD1 (5 bases). Trimming stripped 4 bases from V and 9 bases from J, with 19 bases between. This CDR3 contains 15 residues. CDR1 SGHRS and CDR2 YFSETQ come from the germline V gene. CDR3 residues: CASSPLGPGLQKLFF. CDR3 DNA: TGCGCCAGCAGCCCATTGGGACCGGGACTTCAAAAACTGTTTTTT.